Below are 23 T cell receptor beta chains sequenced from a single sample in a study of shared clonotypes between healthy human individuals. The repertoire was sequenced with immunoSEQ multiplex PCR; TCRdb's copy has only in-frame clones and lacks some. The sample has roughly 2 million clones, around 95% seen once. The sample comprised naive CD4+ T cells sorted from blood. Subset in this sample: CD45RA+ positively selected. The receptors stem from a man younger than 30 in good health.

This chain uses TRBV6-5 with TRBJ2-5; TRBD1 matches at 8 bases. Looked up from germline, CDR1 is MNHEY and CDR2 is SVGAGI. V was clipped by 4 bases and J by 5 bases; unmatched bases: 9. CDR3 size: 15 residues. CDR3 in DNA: TGTGCCAGCAGTTCCATCGACAGGGGCGCGGAGACCCAGTACTTC. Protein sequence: CASSSIDRGAETQYF.

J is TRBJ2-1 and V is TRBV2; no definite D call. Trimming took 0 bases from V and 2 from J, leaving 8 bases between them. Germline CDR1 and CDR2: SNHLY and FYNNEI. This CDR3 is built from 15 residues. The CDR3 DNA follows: TGTGCCAGCAGTGAAGCGCATGCCCCCTACAATGAGCAGTTCTTC. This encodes CASSEAHAPYNEQFF.

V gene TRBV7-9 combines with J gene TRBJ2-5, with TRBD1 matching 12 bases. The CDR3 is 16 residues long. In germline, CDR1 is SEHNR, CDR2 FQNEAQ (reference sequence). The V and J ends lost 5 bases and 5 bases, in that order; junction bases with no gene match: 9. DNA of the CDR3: TGTGCCAGCAGCCCGCCCGGGACAGGGGGCGGGGAGACCCAGTACTTC. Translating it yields CASSPPGTGGGETQYF.

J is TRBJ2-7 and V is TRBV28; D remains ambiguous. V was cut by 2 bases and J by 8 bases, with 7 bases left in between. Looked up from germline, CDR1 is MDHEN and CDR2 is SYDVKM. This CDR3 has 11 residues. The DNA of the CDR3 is TGTGCCAGCAGTTTACTTGACCAGCAGTACTTC. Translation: CASSLLDQQYF.

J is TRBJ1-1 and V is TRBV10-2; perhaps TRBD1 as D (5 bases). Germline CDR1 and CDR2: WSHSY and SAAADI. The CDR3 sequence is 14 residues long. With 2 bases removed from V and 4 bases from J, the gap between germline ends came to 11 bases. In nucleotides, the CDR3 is TGCGCCAGCAGTGAGCTGGGGGTCGCCACTGAAGCTTTCTTT. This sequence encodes CASSELGVATEAFF.

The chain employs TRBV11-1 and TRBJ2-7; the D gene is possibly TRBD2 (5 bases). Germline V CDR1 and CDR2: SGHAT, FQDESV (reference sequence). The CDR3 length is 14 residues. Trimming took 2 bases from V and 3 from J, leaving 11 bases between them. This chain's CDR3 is CASSLLRGYYEQYF. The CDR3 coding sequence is TGTGCCAGCAGCTTACTACGGGGTTACTACGAGCAGTACTTC.

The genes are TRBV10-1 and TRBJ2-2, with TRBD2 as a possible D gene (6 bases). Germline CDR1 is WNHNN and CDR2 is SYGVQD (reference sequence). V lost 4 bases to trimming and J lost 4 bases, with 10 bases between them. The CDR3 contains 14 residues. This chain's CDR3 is CASSGGLPTGELFF. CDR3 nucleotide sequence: TGCGCCAGCAGTGGGGGACTGCCCACCGGGGAGCTGTTTTTT.

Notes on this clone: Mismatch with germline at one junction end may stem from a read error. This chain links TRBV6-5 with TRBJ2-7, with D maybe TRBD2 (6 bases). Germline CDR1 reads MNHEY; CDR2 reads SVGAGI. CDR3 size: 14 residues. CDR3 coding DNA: TGTGCCAGCAGTCGCACCGGGACTTCCTTCGAGCAGTACTTC. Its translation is CASSRTGTSFEQYF.

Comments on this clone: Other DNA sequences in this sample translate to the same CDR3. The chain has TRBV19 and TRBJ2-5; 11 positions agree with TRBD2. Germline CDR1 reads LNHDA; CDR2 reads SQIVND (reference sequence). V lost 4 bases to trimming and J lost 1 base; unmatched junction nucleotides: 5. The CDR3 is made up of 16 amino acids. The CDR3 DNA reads TGTGCCAGTAGTACGACCGGGACTAGCGGCCAAGAGACCCAGTACTTC. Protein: CASSTTGTSGQETQYF. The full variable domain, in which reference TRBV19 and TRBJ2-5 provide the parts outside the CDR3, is DGGITQSPKYLFRKEGQNVTLSCEQNLNHDAMYWYRQDPGQGLRLIYYSQIVNDFQKGDIAEGYSVSREKKESFPLTVTSAQKNPTAFYLCASSTTGTSGQETQYFGPGTRLLVL.

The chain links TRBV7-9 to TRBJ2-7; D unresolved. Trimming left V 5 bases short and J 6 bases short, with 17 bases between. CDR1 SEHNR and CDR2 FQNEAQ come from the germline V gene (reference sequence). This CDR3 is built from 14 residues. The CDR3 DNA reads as TGTGCCAGCAGCAAAGACATGCTCCTAAGCGAGCAGTACTTC. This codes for CASSKDMLLSEQYF.

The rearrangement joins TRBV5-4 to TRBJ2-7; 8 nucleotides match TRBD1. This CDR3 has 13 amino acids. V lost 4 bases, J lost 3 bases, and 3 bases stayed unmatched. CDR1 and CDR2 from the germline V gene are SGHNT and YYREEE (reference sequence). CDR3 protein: CASSRGQGYEQYF. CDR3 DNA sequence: TGTGCCAGCAGCAGAGGACAGGGCTACGAGCAGTACTTC.

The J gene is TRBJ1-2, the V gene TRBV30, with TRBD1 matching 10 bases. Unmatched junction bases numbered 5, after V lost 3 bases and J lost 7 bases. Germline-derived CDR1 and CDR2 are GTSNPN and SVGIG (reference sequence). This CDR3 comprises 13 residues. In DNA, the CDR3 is TGTGCCTGGAGGGGGACAGGGGCGAGTGGCTACACCTTC. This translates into CAWRGTGASGYTF.

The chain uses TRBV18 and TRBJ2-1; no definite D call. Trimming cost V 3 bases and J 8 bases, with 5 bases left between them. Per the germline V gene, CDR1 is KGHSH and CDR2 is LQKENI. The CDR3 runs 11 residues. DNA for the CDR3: TGTGCCAGCTCACCCTTATATGAGCAGTTCTTC. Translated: CASSPLYEQFF.

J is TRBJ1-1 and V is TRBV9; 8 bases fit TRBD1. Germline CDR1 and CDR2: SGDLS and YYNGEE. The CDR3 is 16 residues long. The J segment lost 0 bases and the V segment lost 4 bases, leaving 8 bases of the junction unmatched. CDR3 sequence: CASSKQGADMNTEAFF. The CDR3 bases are TGTGCCAGCAGCAAGCAGGGGGCCGACATGAACACTGAAGCTTTCTTT.

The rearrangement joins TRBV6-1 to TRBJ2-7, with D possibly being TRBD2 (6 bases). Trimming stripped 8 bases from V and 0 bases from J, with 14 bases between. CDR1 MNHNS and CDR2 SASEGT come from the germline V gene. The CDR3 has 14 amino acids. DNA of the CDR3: TGTGCCAGCGGTCTCGTCGGGAGCTCCTACGAGCAGTACTTC. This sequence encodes CASGLVGSSYEQYF.

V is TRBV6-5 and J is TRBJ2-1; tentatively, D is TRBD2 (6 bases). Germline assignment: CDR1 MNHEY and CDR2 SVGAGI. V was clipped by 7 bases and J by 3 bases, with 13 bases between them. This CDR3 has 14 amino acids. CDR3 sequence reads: CASTRDPRYNEQFF. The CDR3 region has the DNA TGTGCCAGCACGCGGGACCCCCGCTACAATGAGCAGTTCTTC.

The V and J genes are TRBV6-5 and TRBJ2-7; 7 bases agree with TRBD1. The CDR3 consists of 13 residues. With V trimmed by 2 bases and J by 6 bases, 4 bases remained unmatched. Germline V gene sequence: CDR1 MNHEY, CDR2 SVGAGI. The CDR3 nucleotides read TGTGCCAGCAGTTACGGGCCAGGGGGCGAGCAGTACTTC. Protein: CASSYGPGGEQYF.

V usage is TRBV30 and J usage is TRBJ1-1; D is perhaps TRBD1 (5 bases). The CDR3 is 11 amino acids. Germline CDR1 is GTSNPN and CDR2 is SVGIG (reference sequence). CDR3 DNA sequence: TGTGCGAGACAGATAAACACTGAAGCTTTCTTT. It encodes CARQINTEAFF.

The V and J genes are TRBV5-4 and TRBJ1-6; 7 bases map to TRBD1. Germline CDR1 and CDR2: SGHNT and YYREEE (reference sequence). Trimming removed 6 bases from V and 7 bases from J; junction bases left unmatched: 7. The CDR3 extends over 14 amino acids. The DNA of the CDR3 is TGTGCCAGCACCCGGAGGGACAGCAATTCACCCCTCCACTTT. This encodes CASTRRDSNSPLHF.

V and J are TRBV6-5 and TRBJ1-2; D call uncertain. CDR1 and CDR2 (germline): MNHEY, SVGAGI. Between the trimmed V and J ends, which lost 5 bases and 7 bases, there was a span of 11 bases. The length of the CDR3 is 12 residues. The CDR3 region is CASSPGKGGYTF. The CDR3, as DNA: TGTGCCAGCAGTCCTGGGAAGGGTGGCTACACCTTC.

The CDR3 DNA follows: TGTGCCAGTAGTATAGGTGGGGTGGGATCCACAGATACGCAGTATTTT. It translates to CASSIGGVGSTDTQYF. This rearrangement joins TRBV19 to TRBJ2-3; the D is unclear. The CDR3 runs 16 residues. The V end was cut by 1 base, the J end by 2 bases, with 13 bases between. CDR1 is LNHDA, CDR2 SQIVND, per germline (reference sequence). Full variable domain (outside the CDR3, taken from reference TRBV19 and TRBJ2-3): DGGITQSPKYLFRKEGQNVTLSCEQNLNHDAMYWYRQDPGQGLRLIYYSQIVNDFQKGDIAEGYSVSREKKESFPLTVTSAQKNPTAFYLCASSIGGVGSTDTQYFGPGTRLTVL.

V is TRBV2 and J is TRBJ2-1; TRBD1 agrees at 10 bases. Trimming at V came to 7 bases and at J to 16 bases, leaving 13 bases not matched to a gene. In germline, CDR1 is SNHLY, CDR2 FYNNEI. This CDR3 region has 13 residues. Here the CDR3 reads CASTTGTGAQIFF. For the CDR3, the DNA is TGTGCCAGCACTACCGGGACAGGGGCTCAGATTTTCTTC.

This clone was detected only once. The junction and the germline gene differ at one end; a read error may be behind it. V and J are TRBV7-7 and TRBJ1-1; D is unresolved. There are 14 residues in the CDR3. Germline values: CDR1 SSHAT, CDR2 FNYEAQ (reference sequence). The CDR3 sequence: CASSSAIMNTEAFF. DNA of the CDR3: TGTGCTAGCAGCTCAGCTATAATGAACACTGAAGCTTTCTTT.